This T cell receptor beta chain is from a study of blood T cell repertoires in COVID-19. Whole-study context: Researchers got acute and convalescent COVID-19 samples from the United States, Italy and Spain. T cells, B-cell-depleted T cells, or PBMCs supplied cDNA or gDNA.

Original analysis: From reference gene primer amplification, estimates of nucleated cell counts were derived. The data were produced by immunoSEQ multiplex PCR, yet TCRdb's version contains in-frame clones alone and is incomplete. That table gives V, J and clone size, and the DNA gave D and trimming. Of about 82,000 clones listed, 65% to 85% were seen once; the top ten hold about 18%. Germline lookup yields CDR1 MRHNA and CDR2 SNTAGT. After removal of 4 bases from V and 7 bases from J, the junction contained 10 bases not matched to a gene. CDR3 length: 15 amino acids. This clone was picked up a small number of times.

Sequenced sample: peripheral blood. The receptor comes from a woman aged 55-69 years with acute or convalescent COVID-19. V and J are TRBV6-4 and TRBJ1-2; 9 positions agree with TRBD1. Here the CDR3 reads CASSATGQGLTGYTF. CDR3 bases: TGTGCCAGCAGTGCTACGGGACAGGGACTAACTGGCTACACCTTC.